Below are 31 T cell receptor beta chains sequenced from a single sample in a study of cytomegalovirus exposure and HLA in healthy donors (TCRdb year 2017). Libraries were prepared through the immunoSEQ multiplex PCR assay. For the multiplex PCR, a mixture combining 60 forward primers for TCR Vbeta segments and 13 reverse primers for TCR Jbeta segments was used. As stored in TCRdb, this immuneACCESS dataset retains in-frame rearrangements with V and J assigned. A fraction of the clones does not appear; measured against another copy, unresolved V genes explain less than half of the discrepancy, and the remainder lacks a known reason. The sample data list roughly 180,000 clones, and about 80% of these were observed just once. Approximately 1.2% of the sample comes from the top ten. The sequencing input was PBMCs. These receptors originate from a man aged 25-45 years in good health and CMV-seronegative.

This chain uses TRBV5-4 with TRBJ2-2; TRBD1 matches 7 bases. Losses at the gene ends were 0 bases for V and 1 base for J; bases not matched to a gene: 3. Germline-derived CDR1 and CDR2 are SGHNT and YYREEE (reference sequence). The CDR3 consists of 16 residues. The CDR3 spells CASSLDRTGNTGELFF. DNA of the CDR3: TGTGCCAGCAGCTTGGACAGGACAGGGAACACCGGGGAGCTGTTTTTT.

The chain has TRBV9 and TRBJ2-3; TRBD2 matches 8 bases. After removal of 0 bases from V and 0 bases from J, the junction contained 6 bases not matched to a gene. The germline gives CDR1 SGDLS, CDR2 YYNGEE. The CDR3 length is 17 residues. The CDR3 coding sequence is TGTGCCAGCAGCGTAGGGGCAGCGGGGGCCAGCACAGATACGCAGTATTTT. This codes for CASSVGAAGASTDTQYF.

The chain couples TRBV5-1 to TRBJ2-1, with D perhaps TRBD1 (6 bases). Trimming took off 4 bases at V and 8 bases at J, with 13 bases between the two ends. This CDR3 is built from 13 residues. Germline V gene lookup returns CDR1 SGHRS and CDR2 YFSETQ. The CDR3 DNA follows: TGCGCCAGCAGCAGAACAGGGAACGATGAGCAGTTCTTC. It is translated as CASSRTGNDEQFF.

The V and J genes are TRBV29-1 and TRBJ1-1; 7 bases are shared with TRBD1. The CDR3 is 14 amino acids. The V gene end was trimmed by 4 bases and the J gene end by 1 base; junction bases not matched to a gene: 6. Germline lookup yields CDR1 SQVTM and CDR2 ANQGSEA. The CDR3 here is CSVASRTGNTEAFF. The CDR3 nucleotides are TGCAGCGTTGCTAGTAGGACAGGGAACACTGAAGCTTTCTTT.

This clone was detected only a few times. The genes are TRBV25-1 and TRBJ2-3; D perhaps matches TRBD1 (6 bases). CDR1 is MGHDK and CDR2 is SYGVNS in the germline V gene. The CDR3 sequence is 14 residues long. The V and J ends lost 3 bases and 3 bases respectively, with 10 bases between them. The CDR3 loop reads CASSDTRGTDTQYF. The CDR3 bases are TGTGCCAGCAGTGATACCAGGGGAACAGATACGCAGTATTTT.

The J gene is TRBJ2-3, the V gene TRBV19; the match to TRBD1 covers 7 bases. Germline V gene data show CDR1 as LNHDA and CDR2 as SQIVND (reference sequence). V lost 5 bases, J lost 1 base, and 3 bases stayed unmatched. The CDR3 extends over 14 amino acids. The CDR3 DNA reads as TGTGCCAGTAGTCTTGGACAGGGCACAGATACGCAGTATTTT. As protein: CASSLGQGTDTQYF.

This clone has only one observation. The chain couples TRBV5-1 to TRBJ2-5; TRBD1 matches 8 bases. In germline, CDR1 is SGHRS, CDR2 YFSETQ. The CDR3 contains 16 residues. J was trimmed by 4 bases and V by 0 bases; bases with no gene match: 8. DNA of the CDR3: TGCGCCAGCAGCTTGGAATCGGGACAGGCCCTAGAGACCCAGTACTTC. Its protein is CASSLESGQALETQYF.

This sequence joins TRBV7-8 and TRBJ2-3; D may be TRBD1 (5 bases). Germline CDR1 SGHVS, CDR2 FQNEAQ. V lost 7 bases, J lost 6 bases, and 20 bases lay in between. The CDR3 sequence is 15 residues long. The CDR3: CASKLQGLYEDTQYF. In nucleotides, the CDR3 is TGTGCCAGCAAACTCCAGGGTCTCTATGAGGATACGCAGTATTTT.

This CDR3 is CAWSVYGGSPAQYF. DNA of the CDR3: TGTGCCTGGAGTGTATATGGGGGCAGCCCGGCCCAGTACTTC. The chain links TRBV30 to TRBJ2-5; maybe TRBD1 (6 bases). The V and J ends lost 0 bases and 9 bases respectively, with 17 bases between them. The CDR3 is made up of 14 amino acids. The germline V gene has CDR1 GTSNPN and CDR2 SVGIG (reference sequence).

In regard to this clone: The sample carries other DNA sequences with the same CDR3. The chain carries TRBV6-5 and TRBJ1-2, with unresolved D. The length of the CDR3 is 13 residues. In germline, CDR1 is MNHEY, CDR2 SVGAGI. Trimming stripped 5 bases from V and 4 bases from J, with 11 bases between. The CDR3 loop reads CASSRGQLYGYTF. CDR3 coding DNA: TGTGCCAGCAGTCGAGGGCAGCTCTATGGCTACACCTTC.

The chain recombines TRBV2 with TRBJ1-5; the match to TRBD1 covers 8 bases. The CDR3 has 15 amino acids. Germline assignment: CDR1 SNHLY and CDR2 FYNNEI. V dropped 10 bases and J dropped 2; count of bases not matched to a gene: 10. The CDR3 sequence: CATTGQGNGNQPQHF. The CDR3 coding sequence is TGTGCCACCACCGGACAGGGAAATGGCAATCAGCCCCAGCATTTT. The whole variable domain, remainder taken from reference TRBV2 and TRBJ1-5, is EPEVTQTPSHQVTQMGQEVILRCVPISNHLYFYWYRQILGQKVEFLVSFYNNEISEKSEIFDDQFSVERPDGSNFTLKIRSTKLEDSAMYFCATTGQGNGNQPQHFGDGTRLSIL.

This clone was found a few times. V is TRBV7-2 and J is TRBJ2-7, with TRBD1 matching 9 bases. CDR1 SGHTA and CDR2 FQGNSA come from the germline V gene. The CDR3 sequence is 17 residues long. With V trimmed by 2 bases and J by 6 bases, 14 bases remained unmatched. In DNA form, the CDR3 reads TGTGCCAGCAGCTTATATGTGGTGGGACAGGGAACCAGCGAGCAGTACTTC. It encodes CASSLYVVGQGTSEQYF.

Here the CDR3 reads CASSYTRMNQPQHF. The CDR3 nucleotides are TGTGCCAGCAGCTATACCAGGATGAATCAGCCCCAGCATTTT. The rearrangement links TRBV11-2 to TRBJ1-5, with unresolved D. Trimming removed 4 bases at V and 4 bases at J, with 11 bases between. CDR3 length: 14 amino acids. From germline, CDR1 is SGHAT and CDR2 FQNNGV.

A few counts support this clone. The chain links TRBV15 to TRBJ1-4; tentative D call: TRBD1 (5 bases). This CDR3 is 18 amino acids long. Trimming removed 0 bases at V and 8 bases at J, with 22 bases between. The germline gives CDR1 LNHNV, CDR2 YYDKDF (reference sequence). CDR3 loop: CATSRESIRGGGVEKLFF. The CDR3 coding sequence is TGTGCCACCAGCAGAGAGTCGATAAGGGGAGGAGGAGTGGAAAAACTGTTTTTT.

The rearrangement uses TRBV19 and TRBJ2-5, with TRBD2 matching 15 bases. The CDR3 covers 17 residues. J was trimmed by 4 bases and V by 3 bases; bases with no gene match: 6. Germline CDR1 is LNHDA and CDR2 is SQIVND (reference sequence). CDR3 region: CASSIGTGLAGGETQYF. The CDR3 bases are TGTGCCAGTAGTATTGGAACGGGACTAGCGGGAGGAGAGACCCAGTACTTC. Complete variable domain (other parts from reference TRBV19 and TRBJ2-5): DGGITQSPKYLFRKEGQNVTLSCEQNLNHDAMYWYRQDPGQGLRLIYYSQIVNDFQKGDIAEGYSVSREKKESFPLTVTSAQKNPTAFYLCASSIGTGLAGGETQYFGPGTRLLVL.

The J gene is TRBJ1-2, the V gene TRBV5-1; D unclear. The germline V gene has CDR1 SGHRS and CDR2 YFSETQ. The CDR3 sequence is 13 residues long. V was trimmed by 0 bases and J by 8 bases, leaving 11 bases between them. CDR3 DNA: TGCGCCAGCAGCTTGGTCGGGGAACTAGGCTACACCTTC. It specifies CASSLVGELGYTF.

This sequence joins TRBV19 and TRBJ2-5, with 16 bases lining up with TRBD2. Trimming at V came to 6 bases and at J to 3 bases, leaving 1 base not matched to a gene. The CDR3 spans 15 residues. Germline-derived CDR1 and CDR2 are LNHDA and SQIVND (reference sequence). CDR3 bases: TGTGCCAGTAGGGGGACTAGCGGGGGGGAAGAGACCCAGTACTTC. It encodes CASRGTSGGEETQYF.

This chain links TRBV7-2 with TRBJ1-6; tentative D call: TRBD1 (6 bases). V lost 8 bases to trimming and J lost 0 bases, with 14 bases between them. The V gene's germline CDR1 is SGHTA and CDR2 FQGNSA. The CDR3 has 16 amino acids. In DNA, the CDR3 is TGTGCCAGCGGACAGTGGGCCAGCTCCTATAATTCACCCCTCCACTTT. As protein: CASGQWASSYNSPLHF.

This clone has a handful of counts. The chain recombines TRBV6-6 with TRBJ1-4, with 10 bases lining up with TRBD1. Germline lookup yields CDR1 MNHNY and CDR2 SVGAGI (reference sequence). The CDR3 runs 14 residues. The junction had 6 bases not matched to a gene; V was cut back by 6 bases and J by 8 bases. CDR3 coding DNA: TGTGCCAGCAGCGTGACAGGGGGCCAAGAAAAACTGTTTTTT. Its protein product is CASSVTGGQEKLFF.

This clone has more than one count but fewer than ten. The chain has TRBV18 and TRBJ1-1; 8 nucleotides line up with TRBD1. The V gene's germline CDR1 is KGHSH and CDR2 LQKENI. The CDR3 covers 15 residues. V lost 1 base to trimming and J lost 2 bases; unmatched junction nucleotides: 3. The CDR3 DNA sequence: TGTGCCAGCTCACCACGGGACAGGATAAACACTGAAGCTTTCTTT. Protein sequence: CASSPRDRINTEAFF.

The chain uses TRBV14 and TRBJ2-7; the D gene is possibly TRBD1 (5 bases). Trimming removed 0 bases from V and 4 bases from J, with 13 bases in between. The CDR3 has 15 residues. Germline CDR1 is SGHDN and CDR2 is FVKESK. The CDR3 loop reads CASSQDQGFWYEQYF. CDR3 nucleotide sequence: TGTGCCAGCAGCCAAGACCAGGGTTTCTGGTACGAGCAGTACTTC.

This chain uses TRBV6-1 with TRBJ2-5, with TRBD2 matching over 7 bases. Trimming cost V 3 bases and J 5 bases; bases outside gene matches: 12. Germline-derived CDR1 and CDR2 are MNHNS and SASEGT. The CDR3 covers 16 residues. CDR3: CASSEGRGRAGETQYF. The CDR3 nucleotides are TGTGCCAGCAGTGAGGGCCGCGGGAGAGCGGGGGAGACCCAGTACTTC.

This clone was observed a few times. V usage is TRBV10-3 and J usage is TRBJ1-1; D gene uncertain. This CDR3 spans 14 amino acids. Between the trimmed V and J ends, which lost 4 bases and 0 bases, there was a span of 9 bases. Germline-derived CDR1 and CDR2 are ENHRY and SYGVKD. Written as DNA, the CDR3 is TGTGCCATCAGTGTGCGGGGTGTGAACACTGAAGCTTTCTTT. It codes for CAISVRGVNTEAFF.

V and J are TRBV4-3 and TRBJ2-1; D is perhaps TRBD2 (6 bases). Germline assignment: CDR1 LGHNA and CDR2 YSLEER. The CDR3 totals 20 residues. V lost 0 bases and J 0 bases, leaving 21 bases between the germline ends. The CDR3 loop reads CASSQDWLASVLSSYNEQFF. CDR3 in DNA: TGCGCCAGCAGCCAAGATTGGTTGGCTAGCGTGCTGAGCTCCTACAATGAGCAGTTCTTC.

The chain carries TRBV7-3 and TRBJ2-2, with D tentatively TRBD2 (6 bases). Germline V gene data show CDR1 as SGHTA and CDR2 as FQGTGA. V lost 5 bases to trimming and J lost 4 bases, with 17 bases between them. The CDR3 sequence is 16 residues long. The CDR3: CASSPHGGIGTGELFF. CDR3 sequence (DNA): TGTGCCAGCAGCCCCCATGGCGGGATCGGCACCGGGGAGCTGTTTTTT.

This chain links TRBV5-1 with TRBJ1-1; weak D call: TRBD1 (6 bases). The CDR3 runs 14 residues. Germline values: CDR1 SGHRS, CDR2 YFSETQ. The germline V and J ends were trimmed by 3 bases and 4 bases, with 13 bases remaining between them. CDR3 protein: CASSWGGHPTEAFF. CDR3 bases: TGCGCCAGCAGCTGGGGGGGACACCCCACTGAAGCTTTCTTT.

This chain uses TRBV6-5 with TRBJ2-2; the D is unclear. The CDR3 runs 16 residues. V shed 0 bases and J shed 0 bases, with 8 bases lying between them. CDR1 and CDR2 (germline): MNHEY, SVGAGI. As DNA, the CDR3 is TGTGCCAGCAGTTACTCGAGGCAGCCGAACACCGGGGAGCTGTTTTTT. The encoded protein is CASSYSRQPNTGELFF.

This clone was seen a few times. The V call is TRBV7-6, the J call TRBJ2-1; 10 bases are shared with TRBD2. V trimming: 5 bases; J trimming: 2 bases; junction bases outside the gene matches: 9. This CDR3 spans 17 amino acids. Germline CDR1 reads SGHVS; CDR2 reads FNYEAQ. CDR3 residues: CASSPTPAGGTYNEQFF. The CDR3 DNA sequence: TGTGCCAGCAGCCCCACCCCAGCGGGAGGGACCTACAATGAGCAGTTCTTC.

The chain combines TRBV27 with TRBJ2-5; a possible D gene is TRBD2 (6 bases). The V end lost 1 base, the J end lost 1 base, and 22 bases lay between the germline ends. The CDR3 loop spans 19 amino acids. In germline, CDR1 is MNHEY, CDR2 SMNVEV (reference sequence). CDR3 in amino acids: CASSLLSVGEVVIQETQYF. For the CDR3, the DNA is TGTGCCAGCAGTTTATTGAGCGTAGGGGAGGTCGTAATCCAAGAGACCCAGTACTTC.

The chain uses TRBV30 and TRBJ2-1; TRBD1 agrees at 8 bases. The CDR3 is 15 residues long. With V trimmed by 1 base and J by 6 bases, 8 bases remained unmatched. Germline V gene lookup returns CDR1 GTSNPN and CDR2 SVGIG (reference sequence). The CDR3 DNA follows: TGTGCCTGGAGTGGGGGGACAGGAGTTTTCAATGAGCAGTTCTTC. This gives the protein CAWSGGTGVFNEQFF.

The chain is built from TRBV19 and TRBJ2-5, with D possibly matching TRBD2 (5 bases). The V gene lost 10 bases and the J gene lost 5 bases, with 17 bases spanning the gap. The CDR3 contains 13 residues. From germline, CDR1 is LNHDA and CDR2 SQIVND (reference sequence). The CDR3 DNA reads TGTGCCACCCGAGGGCGGGCAGAGGAGACCCAGTACTTC. It specifies CATRGRAEETQYF.